This T cell receptor beta chain was observed in a study of CD8+ T cells in alopecia areata. General study results and limits: For lesional scalp, especially alopecia totalis/universalis, clonality was higher than in normal scalp. It was less clear whether patients shared TCRs than it was in mice, possibly because of HLA.

With respect to this clone: Its target is not known.

Per the germline V gene, CDR1 is SGHTA and CDR2 is FQGNSA. Trimming removed 2 bases at V and 4 bases at J, with 8 bases between. The CDR3 runs 13 residues. PBMCs yielded sorted CD4+ and CD8+ T cells. cDNA serving as the sequencing template came from extracted, reverse transcribed RNA. The repertoire was sequenced with immunoSEQ multiplex PCR; TCRdb's copy has only in-frame clones and lacks some. The table lists 200,000 to 250,000 clones, around 50% of them singletons. Specimen: CD8+ T cells sorted from blood. V is TRBV7-2 and J is TRBJ2-5, with TRBD2 as a possible D gene (5 bases). This sequence was found in a human donor in good health. The CDR3 nucleotides are TGTGCCAGCAGCTTAAACAGCGGAGAGACCCAGTACTTC. It translates to CASSLNSGETQYF.